What follows are 20 T cell receptor beta chains derived from one specimen sequenced in a study of T cell repertoires in cytomegalovirus infection. Their target antigens are unknown. TCRdb reanalysed the reads using MiXCR and keeps one entry per CDR3 protein. This sample has 640,000 or so distinct CDR3 sequences, with around 30% found just once. Sequences were derived from cultured PBMCs, sampled from culture after CMV antigen stimulation. The origin of the receptors is a human donor in good health (CMV status not recorded). Some clones in this sample may be carry-over from other donors' samples.

This clonotype was seen only a few times. The chain links TRBV6-5 to TRBJ1-6, with TRBD1 matching over 7 bases. The germline V gene encodes CDR1 MNHEY and CDR2 SVGAGI. J lost 5 bases, V lost 1 base, and 8 bases had no gene match. The CDR3 loop spans 17 amino acids. As DNA, the CDR3 is TGTGCCAGCAGTTACTTGGCAGGGGGAGTAAATAATTCACCCCTCCACTTT. Its translation: CASSYLAGGVNNSPLHF.

This clonotype was seen many times. The chain combines TRBV7-2 with TRBJ1-2; TRBD1 is a possible D gene (5 bases). The CDR3 is 15 amino acids. Germline loops: CDR1 SGHTA, CDR2 FQGNSA. Trimming stripped 0 bases from V and 4 bases from J, with 12 bases between. CDR3 coding DNA: TGTGCCAGCAGCTTAGCCCCAAGAAGGGGCTATGGCTACACCTTC. Translating it yields CASSLAPRRGYGYTF.

This clonotype was seen only a few times. V usage is TRBV7-6 and J usage is TRBJ1-5, with TRBD1 matching 7 bases. This CDR3 has 14 residues. Germline trimming cut 6 bases from V and 4 bases from J; bases unmatched to any gene: 6. Per the germline V gene, CDR1 is SGHVS and CDR2 is FNYEAQ. The CDR3 bases are TGTGCCAGCAGTTTAACAGGGGAAAATCAGCCCCAGCATTTT. Its translation: CASSLTGENQPQHF.

CDR3 sequence: CASHRGGETQYF. DNA of the CDR3: TGTGCCAGTCACAGGGGGGGAGAGACCCAGTACTTC. V is TRBV6-1 and J is TRBJ2-5; tentatively, D is TRBD1 (8 bases). Germline V lookup: CDR1 MNHNS, CDR2 SASEGT. This CDR3 has 12 amino acids. V shed 9 bases and J shed 4 bases, with 12 bases lying between them.

This clonotype has only a few counts. The genes are TRBV28 and TRBJ1-4; a weak D match, TRBD1 (5 bases). There are 13 residues in the CDR3. V was pared by 11 bases and J by 8 bases, with 18 bases between. Germline V CDR1 and CDR2: MDHEN, SYDVKM. The CDR3 protein is CAGRGGEGEKLFF. The CDR3 DNA reads as TGTGCCGGACGGGGCGGCGAGGGGGAAAAACTGTTTTTT.

The rearrangement joins TRBV2 to TRBJ2-7; D unresolved. The germline V and J ends were trimmed by 2 bases and 4 bases, with 9 bases remaining between them. The length of the CDR3 is 13 residues. Germline V gene lookup returns CDR1 SNHLY and CDR2 FYNNEI. This chain's CDR3 is CASSEFPEYEQYF. The CDR3 DNA sequence: TGTGCCAGCAGTGAATTTCCAGAGTACGAGCAGTACTTC.

This chain joins TRBV18 and TRBJ1-4; D uncertain. Trimming left V 1 base short and J 3 bases short, with 9 bases between. The germline gives CDR1 KGHSH, CDR2 LQKENI. This CDR3 has 15 residues. Here the CDR3 DNA reads TGTGCCAGCTCACCACGCCATGCACCTAATGAAAAACTGTTTTTT. It specifies CASSPRHAPNEKLFF.

The chain recombines TRBV2 with TRBJ1-1, with 7 bases lining up with TRBD1. Per the germline V gene, CDR1 is SNHLY and CDR2 is FYNNEI. The CDR3 is made up of 14 amino acids. V shed 4 bases, J shed 9 bases, and the junction held 11 bases outside the gene matches. CDR3 sequence (DNA): TGTGCCAGCAGTGGTGACAGGGCGTCGTATAAAGCTTTCTTT. Protein: CASSGDRASYKAFF.

This clonotype was found once. The chain uses TRBV7-9 and TRBJ2-1, with D uncertain. V was cut by 5 bases and J by 2 bases, with 16 bases left in between. The CDR3 runs to 16 residues. Germline values: CDR1 SEHNR, CDR2 FQNEAQ (reference sequence). CDR3 sequence reads: CASSPPDAITYNEQFF. CDR3 DNA: TGTGCCAGCAGCCCCCCGGACGCCATAACCTACAATGAGCAGTTCTTC.

The chain joins TRBV19 to TRBJ2-1; 7 bases line up with TRBD1. From germline, CDR1 is LNHDA and CDR2 SQIVND (reference sequence). Trimming removed 7 bases from V and 3 bases from J; junction bases left unmatched: 3. This CDR3 is built from 13 residues. Written as DNA, the CDR3 is TGTGCCAGTATCGGACAGGTCTACAATGAGCAGTTCTTC. Its protein is CASIGQVYNEQFF.

V gene TRBV9 combines with J gene TRBJ2-2; D possibly corresponds to TRBD2 (7 bases). The V gene's germline CDR1 is SGDLS and CDR2 YYNGEE. The CDR3 runs to 18 residues. With 3 bases removed from V and 0 bases from J, the gap between germline ends came to 18 bases. The CDR3 nucleotides read TGTGCCAGCAGCGCCCGAGGGGGGGATGCTACGAACACCGGGGAGCTGTTTTTT. Protein sequence: CASSARGGDATNTGELFF.

In this sample, this clonotype turned up many times. DNA of the CDR3: TGTGCCAGCAGTTTATTCCTAGCGGGGGGCTACGAGCAGTACTTC. Translating gives CASSLFLAGGYEQYF. The chain employs TRBV12-3 or TRBV12-4 and TRBJ2-7; the match to TRBD2 covers 11 bases. The junction had 3 bases not matched to a gene; V was cut back by 2 bases and J by 3 bases. CDR3 length equals 15 residues.

V is TRBV12-3 or TRBV12-4 and J is TRBJ1-4; D call uncertain. CDR3 length: 12 amino acids. Deletions cut 4 bases from V and 5 bases from J, with 5 bases between. This CDR3 is CASSWGNEKLFF. As DNA, the CDR3 is TGTGCCAGCAGTTGGGGAAATGAAAAACTGTTTTTT.

The rearrangement uses TRBV29-1 and TRBJ2-7; D may be TRBD1 (5 bases). Germline assignment: CDR1 SQVTM and CDR2 ANQGSEA. The CDR3 is made up of 16 amino acids. The CDR3 here is CTQPPPRDSLSYEQYF. DNA of the CDR3: TGCACCCAACCCCCTCCTCGCGACAGCCTCTCCTACGAGCAGTACTTC.

The chain combines TRBV20-1 with TRBJ2-2; the match to TRBD1 covers 8 bases. CDR1 DFQATT and CDR2 SNEGSKA come from the germline V gene (reference sequence). This CDR3 comprises 13 residues. CDR3 nucleotides: TGCGGGGCGAGGACAGGGTTCCAGGGGGAGCTGTTTTTT. Its translation is CGARTGFQGELFF.

The rearrangement uses TRBV7-6 and TRBJ1-1; the D is unclear. Germline V lookup: CDR1 SGHVS, CDR2 FNYEAQ. V shed 2 bases and J shed 4 bases, with 11 bases lying between them. The CDR3 spans 14 residues. Here the CDR3 DNA reads TGTGCCAGCAGCTTACAACGAATGGGCACTGAAGCTTTCTTT. Its protein is CASSLQRMGTEAFF.

The genes are TRBV20-1 and TRBJ2-5; D gene unclear. The V gene's germline CDR1 is DFQATT and CDR2 SNEGSKA (reference sequence). CDR3 length equals 15 residues. V lost 0 bases and J lost 5, with 16 bases in between. The CDR3 nucleotides read TGCAGTGCTAGAGATTTTACGACGGCCGGGGAGACCCAGTACTTC. This translates into CSARDFTTAGETQYF.

This clonotype has more than one count but fewer than ten. The chain is built from TRBV27 and TRBJ2-5; 7 nucleotides align to TRBD1. The CDR3 is 13 residues long. The germline gives CDR1 MNHEY, CDR2 SMNVEV (reference sequence). Trimming at V came to 9 bases and at J to 5 bases, leaving 9 bases not matched to a gene. The CDR3 region is CARWDRRLETQYF. In DNA form, the CDR3 reads TGTGCCAGATGGGACAGACGGTTGGAGACCCAGTACTTC.

The chain uses TRBV20-1 and TRBJ2-7; D may match TRBD1 or TRBD2 (5 bases each). This CDR3 is built from 13 residues. The germline gives CDR1 DFQATT, CDR2 SNEGSKA (reference sequence). The V end lost 8 bases, the J end lost 2 bases, and 16 bases lay between the germline ends. CDR3 loop: CSSPGPGAYEQYF. In nucleotides, the CDR3 is TGCAGTTCGCCGGGACCCGGGGCCTACGAGCAGTACTTC.

This clonotype was detected only a few times. The rearrangement links TRBV7-9 to TRBJ1-5, with no clear D. Trimming left V 3 bases short and J 2 bases short, with 8 bases between. This CDR3 has 14 amino acids. Germline lookup yields CDR1 SEHNR and CDR2 FQNEAQ (reference sequence). CDR3 bases: TGTGCCAGCAGCTTCGACAATGGCAATCAGCCCCAGCATTTT. It encodes CASSFDNGNQPQHF.